In its sample, the clone carrying this T cell receptor beta chain was seen many times. What it binds is not known. Each CDR3 protein is one row after TCRdb ran MiXCR on the reads. The data hold 310,000 or so distinct CDR3 sequences, with around a sixth observed a single time. The germline V gene encodes CDR1 MNHEY and CDR2 SVGAGI. This CDR3 is 15 amino acids long. V was clipped by 4 bases and J by 3 bases; unmatched bases: 6. The record originates from a study of T cell repertoires in cytomegalovirus infection. Across the whole study: Public signatures in TCR beta pointed to CMV infection and matching HLA type. Study results and caveats: Dominating the ex vivo response were TCR beta clonotypes that were CMV-specific and HLA-C-restricted.

The TCR was taken from a human donor in good health (CMV status not recorded). Some clones in this sample may be carry-over from other donors' samples. V usage is TRBV6-5 and J usage is TRBJ2-5, with TRBD1 matching 9 bases. Sequencing used PBMCs. CDR3 in amino acids: CASSSNTGGKETQYF. In nucleotides, the CDR3 is TGTGCCAGCAGTTCCAACACAGGGGGCAAAGAGACCCAGTACTTC.